Shown below are 24 T cell receptor beta chains from a single sample sequenced in a study of breast tumors, draining lymph nodes, adjacent tissues (dated by TCRdb to 2016 to 2017). The library was generated by multiplex PCR. The reads were generated on an Illumina HiSeq 2000. TCRdb's own reprocessing of the public reads used fastp at Q25 and MiXCR and kept productive beta chains. Rows matching on CDR3 protein sequence are summarized as one entry with the most common DNA and genes. This sample is represented by some 100,000 distinct CDR3 sequences; 21% of them were singletons. The top ten clonotypes cover roughly 1.3% of the sample. The axillary draining lymph nodes of breast cancer patients were the source of the lymph node samples. The sample was axillary lymph node tissue. These receptors all come from a female donor with breast cancer. Some clones in this sample may be carry-over from other donors' samples.

To note about this clonotype: Possible read error: a much larger clone is one base away. The chain uses TRBV15 and TRBJ2-1; either TRBD1 or TRBD2 may supply D (5 bases each). The CDR3 is 15 amino acids. V lost 7 bases, J lost 9 bases, and 22 bases lay in between. Germline CDR1 LNHNV, CDR2 YYDKDF (reference sequence). The CDR3 DNA sequence: TGTGCCACCACTGAGGACTCGACAGTTGGTATTGAGCAGTTCTTC. The encoded protein is CATTEDSTVGIEQFF.

This clonotype was observed a handful of times. A clone one base away is much larger, so this may be a read error. The chain couples TRBV6-4 to TRBJ2-3; D may be TRBD1 (5 bases). Deletions cut 6 bases from V and 0 bases from J, with 7 bases between. This CDR3 is built from 13 residues. CDR1 and CDR2 (germline): MRHNA, SNTAGT. CDR3 DNA: TGTGCCAGCAGCCCAGGGAGCACAGATACGCAGTATTTT. Its translation is CASSPGSTDTQYF.

This clonotype showed up many times. This chain joins TRBV29-1 and TRBJ2-3, with D uncertain. Germline CDR1 and CDR2: SQVTM and ANQGSEA. The V and J ends lost 2 bases and 4 bases respectively, with 7 bases between them. The CDR3 has 12 amino acids. CDR3 bases: TGCAGCGTTGAATTGGGCGCAGATACGCAGTATTTT. This gives the protein CSVELGADTQYF.

This clonotype was seen only a few times. This chain joins TRBV28 and TRBJ2-1, with a tentative D call TRBD2 (5 bases). With 6 bases removed from V and 10 bases from J, the gap between germline ends came to 22 bases. CDR1 and CDR2 from the germline V gene are MDHEN and SYDVKM. This CDR3 has 15 residues. The CDR3: CASSPLAQLEEEQFF. For the CDR3, the DNA is TGTGCCAGCAGCCCCTTAGCCCAACTAGAGGAGGAGCAGTTCTTC.

This clonotype was detected ten times or more. This chain connects TRBV7-2 to TRBJ2-2, with D possibly being TRBD2 (5 bases). There are 15 residues in the CDR3. V was trimmed by 4 bases and J by 1 base, leaving 10 bases between them. Per the germline V gene, CDR1 is SGHTA and CDR2 is FQGNSA. Here the CDR3 reads CASSWAAGNTGELFF. The CDR3 DNA reads as TGTGCCAGCAGCTGGGCGGCGGGGAACACCGGGGAGCTGTTTTTT. Complete variable domain (other parts from reference TRBV7-2 and TRBJ2-2): GAGVSQSPSNKVTEKGKDVELRCDPISGHTALYWYRQSLGQGLEFLIYFQGNSAPDKSGLPSDRFSAERTGGSVSTLTIQRTQQEDSAVYLCASSWAAGNTGELFFGEGSRLTVL.

There are many counts of this clonotype. The chain is built from TRBV3-1 and TRBJ1-2, with TRBD1 identical over 9 bases. The V and J ends lost 3 bases and 3 bases, in that order; junction bases with no gene match: 5. There are 15 residues in the CDR3. Germline assignment: CDR1 LGHDT and CDR2 YNNKEL (reference sequence). The CDR3 reads CASSQQQGAYYGYTF. The CDR3 DNA reads as TGTGCCAGCAGCCAGCAACAGGGGGCATACTATGGCTACACCTTC.

Many counts were recorded for this clonotype. The chain is built from TRBV7-9 and TRBJ1-2, with 7 nucleotides matching TRBD1. The germline V gene encodes CDR1 SEHNR and CDR2 FQNEAQ (reference sequence). This CDR3 has 18 residues. Germline trimming cut 4 bases from V and 1 base from J; bases unmatched to any gene: 15. The CDR3: CASSSSDLDRAFNYGYTF. The CDR3 DNA reads TGTGCCAGCAGCTCCTCCGACCTTGACAGGGCTTTTAACTATGGCTACACCTTC. The variable domain in full, completed from reference TRBV7-9 and TRBJ1-2, reads DTGVSQNPRHKITKRGQNVTFRCDPISEHNRLYWYRQTLGQGPEFLTYFQNEAQLEKSRLLSDRFSAERPKGSFSTLEIQRTEQGDSAMYLCASSSSDLDRAFNYGYTFGSGTRLTVV.

This clonotype was seen ten or more times. The chain recombines TRBV20-1 with TRBJ2-3; a weak D match, TRBD2 (7 bases). CDR1 and CDR2 (germline): DFQATT, SNEGSKA (reference sequence). This CDR3 contains 15 residues. V was cut by 1 base and J by 1 base, with 12 bases left in between. The CDR3 region is CSARAGRGRTDTQYF. The CDR3 DNA follows: TGCAGTGCTAGAGCCGGGCGGGGGCGCACAGATACGCAGTATTTT.

In this sample, this clonotype turned up many times. The CDR3 region is CASRDPPPGYTF. As DNA, the CDR3 is TGTGCCAGCAGGGACCCACCGCCTGGCTACACCTTC. The rearrangement joins TRBV2 to TRBJ1-2; D gene uncertain. The CDR3 extends over 12 amino acids. CDR1 and CDR2 from the germline V gene are SNHLY and FYNNEI. With 6 bases removed from V and 7 bases from J, the gap between germline ends came to 12 bases.

The chain combines TRBV20-1 with TRBJ2-5; maybe TRBD1 (6 bases). The J call is in doubt because the DNA end fits TRBJ1-1 better. The CDR3 contains 12 residues. In germline, CDR1 is DFQATT, CDR2 SNEGSKA (reference sequence). This chain's CDR3 is CSAIRGGTEAFF. The CDR3 DNA is TGCAGTGCTATCAGAGGGGGGACTGAAGCTTTCTTT.

The chain has TRBV2 and TRBJ1-1; 7 bases map to TRBD1. Germline CDR1 reads SNHLY; CDR2 reads FYNNEI. Trimming took 6 bases from V and 7 from J; bases not matched to a gene: 8. The CDR3 has 13 amino acids. This CDR3 is CASSERTGGEAFF. The CDR3 DNA follows: TGTGCCAGCAGCGAAAGGACAGGAGGTGAAGCTTTCTTT.

The chain carries TRBV27 and TRBJ1-4; 8 nucleotides agree with TRBD1. The germline gives CDR1 MNHEY, CDR2 SMNVEV (reference sequence). V shed 5 bases and J 7 bases; nucleotides not matched to a gene: 9. CDR3 size: 15 residues. CDR3 in DNA: TGTGCCAGCAGTCCAGGACAGGGATTTAGTGAAAAACTGTTTTTT. Translation: CASSPGQGFSEKLFF. The full variable domain, completed using reference TRBV27 and TRBJ1-4, is EAQVTQNPRYLITVTGKKLTVTCSQNMNHEYMSWYRQDPGLGLRQIYYSMNVEVTDKGDVPEGYKVSRKEKRNFPLILESPSPNQTSLYFCASSPGQGFSEKLFFGSGTQLSVL.

This clonotype has ten or more counts. The V gene is TRBV14, the J gene TRBJ2-3; 9 bases line up with TRBD1. Germline V CDR1 and CDR2: SGHDN, FVKESK. The CDR3 runs to 16 residues. V dropped 6 bases and J dropped 2; count of bases not matched to a gene: 9. CDR3 loop: CASRKTGGLPTDTQYF. In DNA, the CDR3 is TGTGCCAGCAGAAAGACAGGGGGATTACCCACAGATACGCAGTATTTT.

This clonotype was observed at least ten times. The chain carries TRBV12-3 or TRBV12-4 and TRBJ1-2; 10 bases agree with TRBD1. Losses at the gene ends were 5 bases for V and 7 bases for J; bases not matched to a gene: 4. The CDR3 length is 13 residues. CDR3 bases: TGTGCCAGCAGTCGTGGACAGGGGGGTGGCTACACCTTC. Amino acid sequence: CASSRGQGGGYTF.

This clonotype was seen many times. This rearrangement joins TRBV20-1 to TRBJ2-1, with D tentatively TRBD2 (5 bases). The CDR3 contains 16 residues. The germline V gene encodes CDR1 DFQATT and CDR2 SNEGSKA (reference sequence). Trimming stripped 5 bases from V and 2 bases from J, with 19 bases between. The DNA for the CDR3 is TGCAGTGCTGGGGAGATAGCGAGACCGACCTACAATGAGCAGTTCTTC. Protein sequence: CSAGEIARPTYNEQFF.

This clonotype was recorded at least ten times. This chain joins TRBV5-4 and TRBJ1-2; D is possibly TRBD1 (6 bases). The CDR3 loop spans 14 amino acids. Per the germline V gene, CDR1 is SGHNT and CDR2 is YYREEE (reference sequence). Trimming left V 4 bases short and J 7 bases short, with 17 bases between. The CDR3 DNA reads as TGTGCCAGCAGCGCCGGGACACGGGAGGTTGGCTACACCTTC. Encoded protein: CASSAGTREVGYTF. Full variable domain (rest looked up from reference TRBV5-4 and TRBJ1-2): ETGVTQSPTHLIKTRGQQVTLRCSSQSGHNTVSWYQQALGQGPQFIFQYYREEENGRGNFPPRFSGLQFPNYSSELNVNALELDDSALYLCASSAGTREVGYTFGSGTRLTVV.

In this sample, this clonotype turned up many times. This rearrangement joins TRBV20-1 to TRBJ2-7; D is perhaps TRBD1 (6 bases). The CDR3 sequence is 14 residues long. Germline-derived CDR1 and CDR2 are DFQATT and SNEGSKA (reference sequence). V shed 5 bases and J shed 6 bases, with 20 bases lying between them. The CDR3 bases are TGCAGTGCTTCTCCGACAACAGGGTCGGCCGAGCAGTACTTC. It is translated as CSASPTTGSAEQYF.

The sample holds a few counts of this clonotype. A much larger clone differs by one base, so this may be a read error. This rearrangement joins TRBV20-1 to TRBJ2-1; tentative D call: TRBD2 (7 bases). This CDR3 has 16 residues. Trimming removed 7 bases from V and 7 bases from J, with 26 bases in between. Germline loops: CDR1 DFQATT, CDR2 SNEGSKA (reference sequence). The CDR3 protein is CSVAMIRGAQGNEQFF. As DNA, the CDR3 is TGCAGTGTAGCGATGATTCGGGGGGCGCAGGGGAATGAGCAGTTCTTC.

This clonotype was observed a single time. The rearrangement joins TRBV7-3 to TRBJ1-1, with 9 positions matching TRBD1. This CDR3 has 16 residues. With 0 bases clipped from V and 3 bases from J, the junction kept 5 bases outside the gene matches. Germline CDR1 is SGHTA and CDR2 is FQGTGA. As DNA, the CDR3 is TGTGCCAGCAGCTTAACCGGGACAGGGAGATACACTGAAGCTTTCTTT. As protein: CASSLTGTGRYTEAFF.

At least ten counts were recorded for this clonotype. J is TRBJ1-6 and V is TRBV30, with a possible D match to TRBD1 (5 bases). Germline V gives CDR1 GTSNPN, CDR2 SVGIG (reference sequence). V lost 1 base, J lost 8 bases, and 9 bases lay in between. CDR3 size: 13 residues. In DNA, the CDR3 is TGTGCCTGGAGTGCAGGGACGGATTCACCCCTCCACTTT. It yields the protein CAWSAGTDSPLHF.

About this clonotype itself: A read error may be the cause here, since a much bigger clone is one base away. Here the CDR3 omits its conserved ending phenylalanine or tryptophan, so a read error is the likely source. V and J are TRBV30 and TRBJ1-6, with D uncertain. Germline CDR1 reads GTSNPN; CDR2 reads SVGIG (reference sequence). Between the trimmed V and J ends, which lost 2 bases and 2 bases, there was a span of 7 bases. The CDR3 extends over 14 amino acids. Here the CDR3 DNA reads TGTGCCTGGAGTCAGGAAACCTATAATTCACCCCTCCACTGT. It encodes CAWSQETYNSPLHC.

Remarks on this clonotype: Lacking the conserved final phenylalanine or tryptophan, this CDR3 likely reflects a read error. V gene TRBV30 combines with J gene TRBJ2-5; 10 bases map to TRBD2. CDR1 is GTSNPN, CDR2 SVGIG, per germline (reference sequence). Trimming at V came to 2 bases and at J to 4 bases, leaving 7 bases not matched to a gene. This CDR3 contains 15 residues. CDR3 residues: CAWSLGLAVSETQYL. Written as DNA, the CDR3 is TGTGCCTGGAGTCTTGGACTAGCGGTCTCAGAGACCCAGTACCTC.

This clonotype occurred a few times. V gene TRBV19 combines with J gene TRBJ1-5; no firm D call. Germline V gives CDR1 LNHDA, CDR2 SQIVND (reference sequence). V lost 7 bases and J 0 bases, leaving 13 bases between the germline ends. The CDR3 length is 15 residues. The CDR3, as DNA: TGTGCCAGTACCGATCGGGGTTATAGCAATCAGCCCCAGCATTTT. Protein product: CASTDRGYSNQPQHF.

This clonotype showed up many times. The V gene is TRBV4-1, the J gene TRBJ1-3, with D uncertain. Per the germline V gene, CDR1 is MGHRA and CDR2 is YSYEKL. V lost 0 bases, J lost 0 bases, and 6 bases lay in between. CDR3 length equals 15 residues. DNA of the CDR3: TGCGCCAGCAGCCAAGATTTGGTCTCTGGAAACACCATATATTTT. Its translation is CASSQDLVSGNTIYF.